These 26 T cell receptor beta chains originate from one sample sequenced in a study of T cell responses to AZD1222 COVID-19 vaccine. Generated by immunoSEQ multiplex PCR, the TCRdb table keeps only in-frame clones and is missing some. The data contain around 64,000 clones, about 80% of them seen just once; the ten biggest clones take up roughly 6%. The material sequenced was peripheral blood, taken 28 days after the second AZD1222 dose. The source is an adult who received the AZD1222 COVID-19 vaccine.

This clone occurred a few times. The rearrangement links TRBV4-3 to TRBJ1-1, with no clear D. Germline V gene data show CDR1 as LGHNA and CDR2 as YSLEER. Trimming left V 1 base short and J 0 bases short, with 12 bases between. The CDR3 covers 16 residues. The CDR3 reads CASSQASQWVNTEAFF. In nucleotides, the CDR3 is TGCGCCAGCAGCCAAGCCAGCCAGTGGGTGAACACTGAAGCTTTCTTT.

This clone was counted between two and nine times. The rearrangement uses TRBV7-9 and TRBJ1-4; no reliable D call. The length of the CDR3 is 15 residues. The germline V gene has CDR1 SEHNR and CDR2 FQNEAQ (reference sequence). Deletions cut 5 bases from V and 7 bases from J, with 17 bases between. The CDR3 DNA sequence: TGTGCCAGCAGCCCGTGGGTGTCGGACGGTGAAAAACTGTTTTTT. It encodes CASSPWVSDGEKLFF. Full variable domain (missing parts from reference TRBV7-9 and TRBJ1-4): DTGVSQNPRHKITKRGQNVTFRCDPISEHNRLYWYRQTLGQGPEFLTYFQNEAQLEKSRLLSDRFSAERPKGSFSTLEIQRTEQGDSAMYLCASSPWVSDGEKLFFGSGTQLSVL.

This rearrangement joins TRBV3-1 (or the pseudogene TRBV3-2) to TRBJ1-1; the match to TRBD1 covers 9 bases. V lost 3 bases, J lost 5 bases, and 4 bases stayed unmatched. This CDR3 contains 14 residues. CDR1 is LGHDT, CDR2 YNNKEL, per germline (reference sequence). The CDR3 loop is CASSHSGTGTEAFF. The CDR3 DNA sequence: TGTGCCAGCAGCCACTCCGGGACAGGGACTGAAGCTTTCTTT.

The chain recombines TRBV7-2 with TRBJ1-5; the D is unclear. This CDR3 comprises 13 residues. Germline CDR1 is SGHTA and CDR2 is FQGNSA. The V end lost 1 base, the J end lost 1 base, and 2 bases lay between the germline ends. The CDR3 DNA is TGTGCCAGCAGCTTAGACAGCAATCAGCCCCAGCATTTT. The encoded protein is CASSLDSNQPQHF.

The gene calls are TRBV7-9 and TRBJ1-6; D might be TRBD1 (6 bases). CDR1 is SEHNR and CDR2 is FQNEAQ in the germline V gene (reference sequence). V shed 1 base and J shed 9 bases, with 10 bases lying between them. CDR3 size: 14 residues. This CDR3 is CASSLGAGVSPLHF. CDR3 coding DNA: TGTGCCAGCAGCTTAGGGGCAGGGGTTTCACCCCTCCACTTT.

The V and J genes are TRBV5-6 and TRBJ1-2, with D perhaps matching TRBD1 (5 bases). This CDR3 is 13 amino acids long. The V and J ends lost 6 bases and 6 bases respectively, with 15 bases between them. Germline lookup yields CDR1 SGHDT and CDR2 YYEEEE. Here the CDR3 reads CASNNIGVDGYTF. Here the CDR3 DNA reads TGTGCCAGCAACAACATAGGGGTCGATGGCTACACCTTC.

This clone was seen a handful of times. CDR3 loop: CASSFSRNTEAFF. CDR3 bases: TGTGCCAGCAGCTTCTCGAGGAACACTGAAGCTTTCTTT. This chain connects TRBV7-2 to TRBJ1-1; no definite D call. CDR3 length: 13 residues. Germline V CDR1 and CDR2: SGHTA, FQGNSA. V was cut by 3 bases and J by 1 base, with 6 bases left in between.

The V call is TRBV24-1, the J call TRBJ2-2, with a tentative D call TRBD2 (5 bases). V lost 5 bases and J lost 5, with 17 bases in between. Germline-derived CDR1 and CDR2 are KGHDR and SFDVKD. This CDR3 comprises 16 residues. CDR3 amino acids: CATSVGPRGWTGELFF. Written as DNA, the CDR3 is TGTGCCACCAGTGTTGGGCCCCGGGGTTGGACCGGGGAGCTGTTTTTT.

V gene TRBV6-2 or TRBV6-3 combines with J gene TRBJ1-5; 7 positions agree with TRBD1. This CDR3 has 18 residues. J was trimmed by 2 bases and V by 5 bases; bases with no gene match: 15. The germline gives CDR1 MNHEY, CDR2 SVGEGT. CDR3 sequence: CASSKWGLTGTGNQPQHF. For the CDR3, the DNA is TGTGCCAGCAGTAAATGGGGCTTGACAGGGACAGGCAATCAGCCCCAGCATTTT.

This clone was recorded once. The genes are TRBV6-5 and TRBJ1-5; D gene unclear. Germline loops: CDR1 MNHEY, CDR2 SVGAGI. Trimming cost V 8 bases and J 0 bases, with 11 bases left between them. The CDR3 contains 14 residues. The CDR3 DNA reads TGTGCCAGCTCTAGGGAGAATAGCAATCAGCCCCAGCATTTT. Translation gives CASSRENSNQPQHF.

This chain connects TRBV30 to TRBJ1-2; 9 nucleotides line up with TRBD1. Germline CDR1 reads GTSNPN; CDR2 reads SVGIG (reference sequence). The trim removed 0 bases at V and 8 bases at J, leaving 10 bases unmatched. The CDR3 sequence is 15 residues long. CDR3 sequence: CAWSVDRGGVGGYTF. In DNA form, the CDR3 reads TGTGCCTGGAGTGTGGACAGGGGTGGAGTCGGCGGCTACACCTTC.

This clone has only a few counts. The chain has TRBV10-3 and TRBJ1-6; D is unclear. Trimming stripped 6 bases from V and 7 bases from J, with 13 bases between. Germline V gene lookup returns CDR1 ENHRY and CDR2 SYGVKD. The CDR3 loop spans 14 amino acids. This CDR3 reads CAIRLGDANSPLHF. For the CDR3, the DNA is TGTGCCATCAGACTAGGCGATGCGAATTCACCCCTCCACTTT.

A few counts support this clone. The genes are TRBV27 and TRBJ1-6, with 7 bases identical to TRBD1. The length of the CDR3 is 17 residues. The germline CDR1 and CDR2 sequences are MNHEY and SMNVEV (reference sequence). V lost 5 bases, J lost 5 bases, and 12 bases stayed unmatched. The CDR3 here is CASSTQKTGNHNSPLHF. The DNA of the CDR3 is TGTGCCAGCAGTACTCAAAAGACAGGGAACCATAATTCACCCCTCCACTTT.

This chain connects TRBV13 to TRBJ1-1; D is undetermined. CDR1 and CDR2 from the germline V gene are PRHDT and FYEKMQ (reference sequence). V shed 5 bases and J shed 1 base, with 5 bases lying between them. This CDR3 is 12 amino acids long. The CDR3 reads CASSHRNTEAFF. CDR3 nucleotides: TGTGCCAGCAGCCACAGGAACACTGAAGCTTTCTTT.

This chain joins TRBV15 and TRBJ1-4; D is unclear. The CDR3 is 15 amino acids. Trimming removed 0 bases from V and 8 bases from J, with 13 bases in between. Germline CDR1 is LNHNV and CDR2 is YYDKDF (reference sequence). The CDR3 DNA sequence: TGTGCCACCAGCAGAGATACGGCGGGCGGAGAAAAACTGTTTTTT. It codes for CATSRDTAGGEKLFF.

The CDR3 spells CAWSVIGDGYTF. The CDR3 DNA sequence: TGTGCCTGGAGTGTAATAGGAGATGGCTACACCTTC. This sequence joins TRBV30 and TRBJ1-2; D is unclear. The CDR3 loop spans 12 amino acids. V was pared by 0 bases and J by 6 bases, with 8 bases between. Looked up from germline, CDR1 is GTSNPN and CDR2 is SVGIG (reference sequence).

The V call is TRBV13, the J call TRBJ2-3; 8 bases line up with TRBD2. V shed 5 bases and J 2 bases; nucleotides not matched to a gene: 9. Per the germline V gene, CDR1 is PRHDT and CDR2 is FYEKMQ (reference sequence). There are 16 residues in the CDR3. This CDR3 is CASSPTSDHITDTQYF. CDR3 DNA: TGTGCCAGCAGCCCGACTAGCGACCATATCACAGATACGCAGTATTTT.

The chain has TRBV4-1 and TRBJ2-7; TRBD2 matches 11 bases. Trimming took 1 base from V and 4 from J; bases not matched to a gene: 3. The CDR3 has 15 residues. CDR1 is MGHRA and CDR2 is YSYEKL in the germline V gene. The CDR3 sequence: CASSQAGLAVYEQYF. DNA of the CDR3: TGCGCCAGCAGCCAAGCGGGACTAGCGGTTTACGAGCAGTACTTC.

The chain recombines TRBV24-1 with TRBJ2-7, with 9 bases that match TRBD1. Germline values: CDR1 KGHDR, CDR2 SFDVKD. The CDR3 sequence is 16 residues long. V trimming: 1 base; J trimming: 3 bases; junction bases outside the gene matches: 6. The CDR3 loop is CATSDLGTGLFYEQYF. The CDR3 DNA follows: TGTGCCACCAGTGATTTAGGGACAGGGCTATTCTACGAGCAGTACTTC.

This clone was picked up one time. This chain connects TRBV5-6 to TRBJ1-5; D remains unclear. Germline lookup yields CDR1 SGHDT and CDR2 YYEEEE. The CDR3 loop spans 14 amino acids. Deletions cut 1 base from V and 3 bases from J, with 8 bases between. This CDR3 is CASSLSQFNQPQHF. CDR3 DNA: TGTGCCAGCAGCTTGAGTCAGTTCAATCAGCCCCAGCATTTT.

The chain combines TRBV7-2 with TRBJ1-1; 7 bases match TRBD1. The junction had 2 bases not matched to a gene; V was cut back by 2 bases and J by 5 bases. CDR3 size: 13 residues. CDR1 is SGHTA, CDR2 FQGNSA, per germline. The CDR3 DNA follows: TGTGCCAGCAGCTTACAGGGGGAGACTGAAGCTTTCTTT. This codes for CASSLQGETEAFF.

This chain links TRBV5-1 with TRBJ1-5; D unclear. The V gene's germline CDR1 is SGHRS and CDR2 YFSETQ. Trimming left V 2 bases short and J 6 bases short, with 12 bases between. The CDR3 has 14 residues. The CDR3 nucleotides are TGCGCCAGCAGCTTTGGGGAGGTCGGTCAGCCCCAGCATTTT. This gives the protein CASSFGEVGQPQHF. Full variable domain (missing parts from reference TRBV5-1 and TRBJ1-5): KAGVTQTPRYLIKTRGQQVTLSCSPISGHRSVSWYQQTPGQGLQFLFEYFSETQRNKGNFPGRFSGRQFSNSRSEMNVSTLELGDSALYLCASSFGEVGQPQHFGDGTRLSIL.

The rearrangement links TRBV5-1 to TRBJ2-7; D is undetermined. The CDR3 is 16 residues long. CDR1 is SGHRS and CDR2 is YFSETQ in the germline V gene. V was shortened by 3 bases and J by 3 bases, with 19 bases between the two germline ends. CDR3 coding DNA: TGCGCCAGCAGCTCTGCGGCCTTTCAATTATTCTACGAGCAGTACTTC. Translating it yields CASSSAAFQLFYEQYF.

This clone was detected only a few times. The gene calls are TRBV10-1 and TRBJ2-5; weak D call: TRBD2 (6 bases). The germline CDR1 and CDR2 sequences are WNHNN and SYGVQD (reference sequence). The CDR3 runs 14 residues. V was cut by 3 bases and J by 2 bases, with 10 bases left in between. As DNA, the CDR3 is TGCGCCAGCAGTGATTCCCGGGGGCAAGAGACCCAGTACTTC. Translation gives CASSDSRGQETQYF.

This clone appeared a single time. This chain joins TRBV4-2 and TRBJ1-6; D perhaps matches TRBD1 (5 bases). With 0 bases removed from V and 4 bases from J, the gap between germline ends came to 16 bases. The CDR3 is 18 amino acids. Germline V gives CDR1 LGHNA, CDR2 YNFKEQ. In DNA form, the CDR3 reads TGTGCCAGCAGCCAAGATGTAGGGGCCCGATCTTATAATTCACCCCTCCACTTT. It translates to CASSQDVGARSYNSPLHF.

This chain connects TRBV6-5 to TRBJ1-3; a possible D gene is TRBD1 (5 bases). Trimming took off 2 bases at V and 0 bases at J, with 8 bases between the two ends. Germline CDR1 and CDR2: MNHEY and SVGAGI. The CDR3 extends over 15 amino acids. As DNA, the CDR3 is TGTGCCAGCAGTTACGGGGGTATCTCTGGAAACACCATATATTTT. Translated: CASSYGGISGNTIYF.